This T cell receptor (beta chain) was recovered during a study of CD8 T cells in Susac syndrome (dated by TCRdb to between 2018 and 2020). For the study in its entirety: The study used repertoire sequencing to test whether antigen drove CD8+ T cell activation and differentiation in Susac syndrome. Results and caveats for the whole study, not just this receptor: The study acknowledged that relatively few individuals were included in the TCR sequencing and HLA analysis.

Peripheral blood CD8+ and CD4+ T cells from healthy donors, Susac syndrome patients and multiple sclerosis patients were profiled by high-throughput TCR beta sequencing. The multiple sclerosis controls were treatment-naive patients who had stable or active relapsing-remitting disease and met the revised McDonald criteria. Bulk CD8+ and CD4+ T cells were purified magnetically by negative isolation, whereas CD8+ TEMRA cells were enriched by FACS. Blood was collected in EDTA tubes and processed within 24 hours, with PBMCs isolated through density gradient centrifugation. PBMCs intended for TCR sequencing were cryopreserved in liquid nitrogen and thawed later in a water bath at 37 degrees C. The sorted or isolated CD4+, CD8+ and CD8+ TEMRA cells reached a purity of at least 90%. From its cysteine to its phenylalanine, the CDR3 spans 16 amino acids. Only the CDR3 DNA stays, 48 bases, in frame from base 1. CDR1 and CDR2, looked up from the germline V gene, are ENHRY and SYGVKD.

As for this clonotype: Its recognized antigen is unknown. Sequence at one end of the junction differs from germline and may be a read error.

RNA was extracted using the RNeasy kit, and about 0.5 to 1 microgram was reverse transcribed with random hexamers. The immunoSEQ multiplex PCR assay, which covers 54 Vbeta and 13 Jbeta segments, was used to amplify TCR beta CDR3 regions. Bias from PCR amplification was corrected by using a synthetic template baseline for primer optimization and for computational correction. As for the original processing: Reads were annotated to V, D and J genes per IMGT and analyzed with immunoSEQ Analyzer, keeping only productive sequences. Clonality was calculated as one minus the Shannon entropy normalized by log2 of the number of productive unique sequences. Public and private clones were assessed among the 100 most prevalent clones of each patient and control. Susac-specific clones were defined as absent from healthy and MS cohorts, about 1,100 published viral clones and other ImmuneACCESS disease sequences. TCRdb applied fastp at Q25 and MiXCR to the public reads, then kept only in-frame beta chains. One record per CDR3 amino acid sequence lists the most common genes and DNA. The V and J calls reflect TCRdb's pipeline rather than the authors' work. The sample table shows 170,000 or so distinct CDR3 sequences, and approximately 94% are seen once. The top ten clones comprise under 0.095% of the sample.

The chain links TRBV10-3 with TRBJ2-5, and 8 junction bases match TRBD1. Sequencing input: CD4+ T cells from PBMCs. The TCR comes from a human donor with multiple sclerosis. CDR3 reads: CAISDQQGGRQGTQYF. The nucleotide sequence is TGTGCCATCAGTGACCAACAGGGGGGCCGGCAAGGGACCCAGTACTTC.